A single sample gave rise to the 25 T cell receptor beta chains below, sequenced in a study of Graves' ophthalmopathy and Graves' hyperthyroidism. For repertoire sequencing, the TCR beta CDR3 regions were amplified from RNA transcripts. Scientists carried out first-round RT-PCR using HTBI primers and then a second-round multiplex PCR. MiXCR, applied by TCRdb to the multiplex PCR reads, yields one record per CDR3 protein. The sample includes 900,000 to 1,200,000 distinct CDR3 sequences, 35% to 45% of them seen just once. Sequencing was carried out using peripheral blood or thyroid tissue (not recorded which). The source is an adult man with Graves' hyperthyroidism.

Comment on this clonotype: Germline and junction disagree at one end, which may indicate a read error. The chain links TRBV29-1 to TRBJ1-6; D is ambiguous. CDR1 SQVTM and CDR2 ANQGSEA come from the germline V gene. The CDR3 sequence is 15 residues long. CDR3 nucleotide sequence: TGCAGCGTCGAAGCTACGACCGCATATAATTCACCCCTCCACTTT. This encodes CSVEATTAYNSPLHF.

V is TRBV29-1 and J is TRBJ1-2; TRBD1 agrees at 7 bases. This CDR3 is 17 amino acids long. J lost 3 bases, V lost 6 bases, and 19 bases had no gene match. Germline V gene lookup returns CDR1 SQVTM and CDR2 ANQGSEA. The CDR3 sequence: CSVGKGQTPGADYGYTF. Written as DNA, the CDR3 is TGCAGCGTCGGTAAGGGACAGACCCCAGGGGCAGACTATGGCTACACCTTC. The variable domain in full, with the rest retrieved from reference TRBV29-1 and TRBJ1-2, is SAVISQKPSRDICQRGTSLTIQCQVDSQVTMMFWYRQQPGQSLTLIATANQGSEATYESGFVIDKFPISRPNLTFSTLTVSNMSPEDSSIYLCSVGKGQTPGADYGYTFGSGTRLTVV.

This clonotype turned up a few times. CDR3 region: CASSLDQPYTGELFF. The DNA of the CDR3 is TGTGCCAGCAGCTTAGATCAGCCCTACACCGGGGAGCTGTTTTTT. The gene calls are TRBV11-2 and TRBJ2-2; D remains unclear. The V and J ends lost 0 bases and 3 bases respectively, with 8 bases between them. The CDR3 runs 15 residues. CDR1 is SGHAT, CDR2 FQNNGV, per germline.

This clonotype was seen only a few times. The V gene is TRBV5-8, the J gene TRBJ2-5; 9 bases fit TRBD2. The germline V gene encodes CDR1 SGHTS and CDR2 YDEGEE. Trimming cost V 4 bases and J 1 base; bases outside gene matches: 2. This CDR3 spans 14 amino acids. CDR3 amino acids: CASSRLAAQETQYF. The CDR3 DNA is TGTGCCAGCAGCCGACTAGCGGCCCAAGAGACCCAGTACTTC.

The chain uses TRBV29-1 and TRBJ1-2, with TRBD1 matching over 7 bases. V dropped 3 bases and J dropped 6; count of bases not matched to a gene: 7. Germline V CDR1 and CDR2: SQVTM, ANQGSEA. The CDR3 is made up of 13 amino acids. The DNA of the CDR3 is TGCAGCGTTGATCGACAGGGAGCAAATGGCTACACCTTC. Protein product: CSVDRQGANGYTF.

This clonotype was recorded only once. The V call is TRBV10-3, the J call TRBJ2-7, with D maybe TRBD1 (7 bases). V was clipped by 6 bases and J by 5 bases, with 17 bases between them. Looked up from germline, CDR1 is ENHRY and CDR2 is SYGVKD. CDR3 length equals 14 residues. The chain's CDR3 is CAIRARGELDEQYF. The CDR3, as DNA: TGTGCCATCAGGGCCAGGGGGGAATTGGACGAGCAGTACTTC.

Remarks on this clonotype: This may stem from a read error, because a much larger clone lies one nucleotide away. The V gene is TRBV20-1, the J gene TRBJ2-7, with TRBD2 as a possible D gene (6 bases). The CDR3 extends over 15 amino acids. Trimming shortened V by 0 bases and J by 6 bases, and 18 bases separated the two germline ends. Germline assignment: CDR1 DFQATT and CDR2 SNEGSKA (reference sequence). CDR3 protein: CSAREWGRGGLEQYF. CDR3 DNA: TGCAGTGCTAGAGAGTGGGGACGGGGAGGCCTCGAGCAGTACTTC.

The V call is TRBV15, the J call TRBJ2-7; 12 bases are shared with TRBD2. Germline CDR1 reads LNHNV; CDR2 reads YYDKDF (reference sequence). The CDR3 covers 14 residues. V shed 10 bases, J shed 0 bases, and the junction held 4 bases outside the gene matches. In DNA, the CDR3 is TGTGCCAGCCTGACTAGCGGGGGCTCCTACGAGCAGTACTTC. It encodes CASLTSGGSYEQYF.

The CDR3 is CSLATGQGGETQHF. For the CDR3, the DNA is TGCAGCCTAGCTACAGGACAGGGTGGAGAGACCCAGCATTTT. The V and J genes are TRBV20-1 and TRBJ1-5, with TRBD1 identical over 8 bases. The CDR3 is 14 amino acids. From germline, CDR1 is DFQATT and CDR2 SNEGSKA (reference sequence).

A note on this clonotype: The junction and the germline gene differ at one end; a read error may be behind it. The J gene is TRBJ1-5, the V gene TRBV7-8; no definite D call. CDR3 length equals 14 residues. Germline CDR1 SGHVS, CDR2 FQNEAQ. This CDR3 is CAGSLGVGNQPQHF. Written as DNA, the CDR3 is TGTGCCGGCAGCTTAGGAGTGGGCAATCAGCCCCAGCATTTT.

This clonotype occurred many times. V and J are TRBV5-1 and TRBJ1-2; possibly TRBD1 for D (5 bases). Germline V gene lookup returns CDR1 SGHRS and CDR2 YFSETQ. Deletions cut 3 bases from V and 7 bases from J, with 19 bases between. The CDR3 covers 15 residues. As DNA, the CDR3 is TGCGCCAGCAGCTACCCCGGCAGACAGCAGTTTGGCTACACCTTC. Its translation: CASSYPGRQQFGYTF.

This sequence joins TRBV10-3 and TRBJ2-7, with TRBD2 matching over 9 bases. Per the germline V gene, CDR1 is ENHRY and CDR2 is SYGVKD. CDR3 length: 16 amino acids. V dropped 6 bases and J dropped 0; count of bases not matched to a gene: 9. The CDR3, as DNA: TGTGCCATCAGGAATCCCGGACTAGCGCCCTCCTACGAGCAGTACTTC. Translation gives CAIRNPGLAPSYEQYF.

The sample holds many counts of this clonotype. The CDR3 region has the DNA TGTGCCAGCACCCCAGGAGGGGCCGGGAACACTGAAGCTTTCTTT. It translates to CASTPGGAGNTEAFF. The chain uses TRBV6-5 and TRBJ1-1; perhaps TRBD1 as D (5 bases). CDR1 and CDR2 from the germline V gene are MNHEY and SVGAGI. Trimming left V 7 bases short and J 1 base short, with 16 bases between. The CDR3 totals 15 residues.

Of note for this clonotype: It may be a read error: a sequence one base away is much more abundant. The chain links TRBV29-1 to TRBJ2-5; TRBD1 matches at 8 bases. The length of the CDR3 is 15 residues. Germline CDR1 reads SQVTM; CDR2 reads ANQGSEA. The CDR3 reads CSVGLVRGREETRYF. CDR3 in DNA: TGCAGCGTTGGACTGGTCAGGGGGCGCGAAGAGACCCGGTACTTC.

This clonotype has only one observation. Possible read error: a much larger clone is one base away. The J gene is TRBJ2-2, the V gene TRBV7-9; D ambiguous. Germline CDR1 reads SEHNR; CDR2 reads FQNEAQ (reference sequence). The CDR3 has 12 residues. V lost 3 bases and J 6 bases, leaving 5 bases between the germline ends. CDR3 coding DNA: TGTGCCAGCAGCTTTGAACCCGGGGAGCTGTTTTTT. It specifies CASSFEPGELFF.

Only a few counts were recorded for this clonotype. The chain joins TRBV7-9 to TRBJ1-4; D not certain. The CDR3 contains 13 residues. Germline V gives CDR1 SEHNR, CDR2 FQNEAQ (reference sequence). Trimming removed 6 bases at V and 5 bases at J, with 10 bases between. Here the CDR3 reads CASSSVANEKLFF. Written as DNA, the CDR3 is TGTGCCAGCAGTTCTGTCGCCAATGAAAAACTGTTTTTT. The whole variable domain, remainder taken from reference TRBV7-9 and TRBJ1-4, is DTGVSQNPRHKITKRGQNVTFRCDPISEHNRLYWYRQTLGQGPEFLTYFQNEAQLEKSRLLSDRFSAERPKGSFSTLEIQRTEQGDSAMYLCASSSVANEKLFFGSGTQLSVL.

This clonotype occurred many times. The CDR3 loop is CASSLGDSYGYTF. Written as DNA, the CDR3 is TGTGCCAGCAGCTTAGGGGACAGTTATGGCTACACCTTC. V gene TRBV11-2 combines with J gene TRBJ1-2; 7 bases fit TRBD1. This CDR3 spans 13 amino acids. V gave up 1 base and J gave up 5 bases; unmatched junction bases: 1. Per the germline V gene, CDR1 is SGHAT and CDR2 is FQNNGV.

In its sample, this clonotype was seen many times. In nucleotides, the CDR3 is TGCGCCAGCAGCTTGGGGGCGTTGGACAAGAACACTGAAGCTTTCTTT. Translation gives CASSLGALDKNTEAFF. The V and J genes are TRBV5-1 and TRBJ1-1, with D perhaps matching TRBD1 (5 bases). Trimming cost V 0 bases and J 1 base, with 13 bases left between them. Germline V gene lookup returns CDR1 SGHRS and CDR2 YFSETQ. The CDR3 is made up of 16 amino acids. Looking up the rest from reference TRBV5-1 and TRBJ1-1 gives the full variable domain: KAGVTQTPRYLIKTRGQQVTLSCSPISGHRSVSWYQQTPGQGLQFLFEYFSETQRNKGNFPGRFSGRQFSNSRSEMNVSTLELGDSALYLCASSLGALDKNTEAFFGQGTRLTVV.

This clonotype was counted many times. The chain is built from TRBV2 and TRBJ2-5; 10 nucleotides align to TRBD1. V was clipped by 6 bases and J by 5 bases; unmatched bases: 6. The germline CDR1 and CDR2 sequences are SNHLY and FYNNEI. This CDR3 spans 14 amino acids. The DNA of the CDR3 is TGTGCCAGCAGCAGACAGGGGGCGGTGGAGACCCAGTACTTC. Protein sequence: CASSRQGAVETQYF.

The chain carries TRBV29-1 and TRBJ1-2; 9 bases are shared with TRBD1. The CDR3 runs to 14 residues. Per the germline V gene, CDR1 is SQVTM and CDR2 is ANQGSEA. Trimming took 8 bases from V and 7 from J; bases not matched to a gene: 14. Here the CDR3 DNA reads TGCAGCCTACGGGACAGGGCCTCCTATCTTGGCTACACCTTC. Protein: CSLRDRASYLGYTF.

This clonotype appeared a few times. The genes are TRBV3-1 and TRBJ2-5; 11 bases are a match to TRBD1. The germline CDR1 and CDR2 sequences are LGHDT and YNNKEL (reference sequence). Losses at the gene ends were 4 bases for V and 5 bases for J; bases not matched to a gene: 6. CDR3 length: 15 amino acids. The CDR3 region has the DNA TGTGCCAGCAGCCCAGGACAGGGGGCTGCGGAGACCCAGTACTTC. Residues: CASSPGQGAAETQYF.

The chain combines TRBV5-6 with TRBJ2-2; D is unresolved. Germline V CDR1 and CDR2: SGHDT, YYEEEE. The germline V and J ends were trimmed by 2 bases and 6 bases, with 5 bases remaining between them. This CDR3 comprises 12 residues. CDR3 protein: CASSFFAGELFF. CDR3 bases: TGTGCCAGCAGCTTTTTCGCCGGGGAGCTGTTTTTT.

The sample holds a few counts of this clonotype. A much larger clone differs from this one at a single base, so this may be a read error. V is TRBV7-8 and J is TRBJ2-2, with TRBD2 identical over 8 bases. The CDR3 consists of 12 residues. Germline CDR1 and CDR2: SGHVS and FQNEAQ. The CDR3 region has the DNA TGTGCCATCGGGGGGGGAGCCGGGGAGCTGCTTTTT. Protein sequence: CAIGGGAGELLF.

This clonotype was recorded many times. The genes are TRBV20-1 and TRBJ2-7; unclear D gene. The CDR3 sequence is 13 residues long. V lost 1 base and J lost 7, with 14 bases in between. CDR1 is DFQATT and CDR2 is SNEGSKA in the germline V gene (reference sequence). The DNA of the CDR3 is TGCAGTGCTAGAGTCACGGTGGGCCCTGAGCAGTACTTC. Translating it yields CSARVTVGPEQYF.

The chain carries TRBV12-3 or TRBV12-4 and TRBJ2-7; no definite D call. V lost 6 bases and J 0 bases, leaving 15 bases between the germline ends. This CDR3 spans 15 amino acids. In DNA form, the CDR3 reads TGTGCCAGCAGCCACCGGTCGGGCACCTCCTACGAGCAGTACTTC. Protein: CASSHRSGTSYEQYF.